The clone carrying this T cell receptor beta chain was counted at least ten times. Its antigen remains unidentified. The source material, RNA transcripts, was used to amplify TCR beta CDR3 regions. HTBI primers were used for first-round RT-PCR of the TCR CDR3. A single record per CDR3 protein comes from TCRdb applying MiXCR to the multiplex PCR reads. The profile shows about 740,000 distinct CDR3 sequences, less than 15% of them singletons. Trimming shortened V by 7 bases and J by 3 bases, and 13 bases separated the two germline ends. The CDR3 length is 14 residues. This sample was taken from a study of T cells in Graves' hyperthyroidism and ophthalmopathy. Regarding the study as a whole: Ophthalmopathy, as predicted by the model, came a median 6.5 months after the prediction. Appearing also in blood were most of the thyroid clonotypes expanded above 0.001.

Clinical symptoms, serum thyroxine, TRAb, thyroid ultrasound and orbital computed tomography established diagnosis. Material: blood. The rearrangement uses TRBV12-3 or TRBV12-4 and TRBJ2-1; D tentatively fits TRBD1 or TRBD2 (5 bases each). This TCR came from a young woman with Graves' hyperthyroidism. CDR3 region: CASTIGTGYNEQFF. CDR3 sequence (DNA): TGTGCCAGCACCATCGGGACGGGCTACAATGAGCAGTTCTTC.